The source of this T cell receptor beta chain is a study of PD-1 blockade in mismatch repair-deficient tumors (TCRdb year 2017). Describing the broader study: Between September 2013 and September 2016, the trial enrolled 86 consecutive patients with 12 mismatch repair-deficient cancer types, every one of whom had been previously treated and was progressing. Tumor-associated T cell clones in the peripheral blood of patients responding to PD-1 blockade were tracked using deep sequencing of TCR CDR3 regions. Summary of the overall study and its limitations: Rapid expansion after pembrolizumab followed by contraction, generally before radiologic responses, was shown by tumor-resident clones, which were often undetectable in blood before treatment.

Receptor amplification or capture employed the immunoSEQ multiplex PCR assay. TCRdb carries this immuneACCESS record with in-frame sequences only. Its versions omit some clonotypes, under half of them owing to an unresolved V gene in the studies checked, with the rest unexplained. This sample lists some 120,000 clones; more than 85% were detected once. The ten top clones hold roughly 13% of the sample. V loses 6 bases, J loses 15 bases, and the germline ends lie 25 bases apart. From the germline V gene, CDR1 is MRHNA and CDR2 is SNTAGT. Reading from cysteine to phenylalanine, the CDR3 counts 14 amino acids. Of all the DNA, just the CDR3 is kept, 42 bases in frame from base 1. Worth noting for this clone: Its antigen is not yet known. Base qualities are not recorded, but no much larger clone differs from it by a single base.

For every enrolled patient, mismatch repair deficiency was confirmed by either polymerase chain reaction or immunohistochemistry. TCR sequencing was performed for a few patients who responded to pembrolizumab therapy. Pembrolizumab PD-1 blockade was prospectively tested in advanced mismatch repair-deficient cancers, regardless of tissue of origin, in the phase II trial. Serial peripheral blood T cell samples were collected before and at multiple times after starting PD-1 blockade. Blood sampling time points were reported as weeks after the first dose of pembrolizumab. The sample in question was peripheral blood, obtained 44 weeks after starting pembrolizumab. The sequence came from an adult with mismatch repair-deficient cancer. The chain links TRBV6-4 with TRBJ2-3; no D gene call is confident. CDR3 protein: CASSADWPPYTLYF. The nucleotide sequence is TGTGCCAGCAGCGCCGATTGGCCGCCATATACGTTATATTTT.